The 14 T cell receptor beta chains presented below share a single source sample, sequenced in a study of blood T cells in healthy people across ages. A J-beta primer mix and a sample-barcoded 5' primer were used in a second PCR of about 7 to 12 cycles. MiXCR, run by TCRdb on the 5' RACE reads, gives a single entry per CDR3 protein. The sample lists around 1,500,000 distinct CDR3 sequences, 28% seen once, with 7.7% in the top ten. Material for sequencing was blood. The receptors were gathered from a woman aged 30 to 39 in good health.

The chain is built from TRBV15 and TRBJ2-4; no firm D call. CDR3 length: 11 amino acids. V lost 3 bases to trimming and J lost 13 bases, with 10 bases between them. Looked up from germline, CDR1 is LNHNV and CDR2 is YYDKDF (reference sequence). The CDR3 protein is CATSSRNEQYF. CDR3 bases: TGTGCCACCAGCAGTAGAAATGAGCAGTACTTC.

As for this clonotype: This clone may be a read error of a much larger clone one base away. V and J are TRBV3-1 and TRBJ2-3; D may correspond to TRBD1 or TRBD2 (6 bases each). This CDR3 spans 15 amino acids. V was cut by 1 base and J by 11 bases, with 19 bases left in between. The germline gives CDR1 LGHDT, CDR2 YNNKEL (reference sequence). This chain's CDR3 is CASSQAGGGRNMQYF. The DNA for the CDR3 is TGTGCCAGCAGCCAAGCCGGGGGCGGCAGGAATATGCAGTATTTT.

The rearrangement joins TRBV7-2 to TRBJ2-1; tentatively, D is TRBD1 or TRBD2 (7 bases each). The CDR3 contains 18 residues. V lost 1 base to trimming and J lost 7 bases, with 23 bases between them. CDR1 and CDR2 from the germline V gene are SGHTA and FQGNSA. The CDR3 is CASSLVLTGRAGQNEQFF. In nucleotides, the CDR3 is TGTGCCAGCAGCTTAGTCTTGACAGGGAGGGCGGGCCAAAATGAGCAGTTCTTC.

J is TRBJ1-3 and V is TRBV12-3 or TRBV12-4; 9 bases are a match to TRBD1. V shed 6 bases and J 2 bases; nucleotides not matched to a gene: 8. CDR3 length: 16 residues. The DNA of the CDR3 is TGTGCCAGCAGACCGGGACAGGGTAGTCCTGGAAACACCATATATTTT. Translation gives CASRPGQGSPGNTIYF.

This chain connects TRBV6-1 to TRBJ2-1, with no clear D. V lost 4 bases and J lost 15, with 22 bases in between. CDR1 and CDR2 from the germline V gene are MNHNS and SASEGT. The CDR3 has 14 amino acids. DNA of the CDR3: TGTGCCAGCAGTGCCAAATTTGACTCGGCCCCCCTGTTCTTC. The encoded protein is CASSAKFDSAPLFF.

This chain uses TRBV6-1 with TRBJ1-5; no clear D. Trimming took off 3 bases at V and 5 bases at J, with 8 bases between the two ends. From germline, CDR1 is MNHNS and CDR2 SASEGT. The CDR3 covers 13 residues. CDR3 sequence (DNA): TGTGCCAGCAGTGACGACTGGTATCAGCCCCAGCATTTT. Translating it yields CASSDDWYQPQHF.

This clonotype has a handful of counts. The chain employs TRBV30 and TRBJ1-1, with D possibly being TRBD1 (6 bases). The ends were cut back, 4 bases at V and 3 bases at J, with 12 bases in the middle. There are 13 residues in the CDR3. From germline, CDR1 is GTSNPN and CDR2 SVGIG (reference sequence). The chain's CDR3 is CAWKLQGYTEAFF. CDR3 bases: TGTGCCTGGAAGCTACAGGGATACACTGAAGCTTTCTTT.

This clonotype was recorded a few times. It may be a read error: a sequence one base away is much more abundant. The chain recombines TRBV6-5 with TRBJ2-3; the D gene could be TRBD1 or TRBD2 (5 bases each). V lost 6 bases to trimming and J lost 0 bases, with 7 bases between them. There are 13 residues in the CDR3. Germline-derived CDR1 and CDR2 are MNHEY and SVGAGI. DNA for the CDR3: TGTGCCAGCAGGTGGGGGAGCACAGATACGCAGTATTTT. It is translated as CASRWGSTDTQYF.

This clonotype was seen more than once but under ten times. The V call is TRBV5-1, the J call TRBJ2-7; the D gene is possibly TRBD1 (5 bases). CDR1 is SGHRS, CDR2 YFSETQ, per germline. This CDR3 contains 14 residues. V gave up 4 bases and J gave up 0 bases, with 11 bases separating them. This CDR3 is CASSTGHSSYEQYF. CDR3 sequence (DNA): TGCGCCAGCAGCACCGGACATAGCTCCTACGAGCAGTACTTC.

The table lists this clonotype with a few counts. V and J are TRBV12-3 or TRBV12-4 and TRBJ2-1, with D unresolved. The CDR3 sequence is 14 residues long. Trimming cost V 3 bases and J 5 bases, with 11 bases left between them. CDR3 amino acids: CASSFSWGNNEQFF. In DNA form, the CDR3 reads TGTGCCAGCAGTTTTAGCTGGGGAAACAATGAGCAGTTCTTC.

This rearrangement joins TRBV20-1 to TRBJ1-5, with no clear D. This CDR3 spans 14 amino acids. The V gene's germline CDR1 is DFQATT and CDR2 SNEGSKA (reference sequence). Trimming took 0 bases from V and 0 from J, leaving 6 bases between them. The CDR3 protein is CSAREGNSNQPQHF. CDR3 nucleotides: TGCAGTGCTAGAGAGGGAAATAGCAATCAGCCCCAGCATTTT.

This clonotype turned up a few times. The chain uses TRBV4-1 and TRBJ2-2; D gene unclear. Trimming removed 3 bases from V and 0 bases from J, with 8 bases in between. Germline V lookup: CDR1 MGHRA, CDR2 YSYEKL. This CDR3 region has 15 residues. This CDR3 reads CASSQTGSNTGELFF. The CDR3, as DNA: TGCGCCAGCAGCCAGACCGGGTCGAACACCGGGGAGCTGTTTTTT.

This sequence joins TRBV12-3 or TRBV12-4 and TRBJ2-7; D ambiguous. The CDR3 covers 13 residues. Trimming left V 5 bases short and J 6 bases short, with 14 bases between. CDR3 sequence: CASSIAGVSEQYF. The CDR3 DNA reads TGTGCCAGCAGTATCGCTGGGGTTAGCGAGCAGTACTTC.

The chain is built from TRBV28 and TRBJ2-2, with D possibly being TRBD2 (7 bases). Germline CDR1 MDHEN, CDR2 SYDVKM. The CDR3 runs to 18 residues. V was shortened by 10 bases and J by 3 bases, with 27 bases between the two germline ends. The CDR3 is CANPTACGGNEYTGELFF. CDR3 bases: TGTGCCAACCCTACCGCGTGCGGGGGCAATGAGTACACCGGGGAGCTGTTTTTT.